This T cell receptor beta chain derives from a study of T cells in Graves' hyperthyroidism and ophthalmopathy. Study conclusions and caveats: A median 6.5 months before onset, the model predicted ophthalmopathy.

RNA transcripts gave rise to amplified TCR beta CDR3 regions. TCR CDR3 underwent first-round RT-PCR with the HTBI primer set. Using its own MiXCR run on the multiplex PCR reads, TCRdb lists one record per CDR3 protein. The repertoire holds fewer than 300,000 distinct CDR3 sequences, with around a quarter as singletons. Blood was drawn at first hyperthyroidism diagnosis, before any ophthalmopathy symptoms. More than 9.5 ml fresh peripheral blood yielded the PBMCs. With respect to this clonotype: Its antigen is not known.

The clonotype was recovered from a man aged 40-50 years with Graves' hyperthyroidism that later progressed to Graves' ophthalmopathy. The sequencing input was blood.

The CDR3 protein is CSAEAGGLHEQYF. CDR3 DNA: TGCAGTGCTGAAGCGGGGGGGCTCCACGAGCAGTACTTC. The V call is TRBV20-1, the J call TRBJ2-7; 10 positions agree with TRBD2. The CDR3 totals 13 residues. V was pared by 5 bases and J by 5 bases, with 6 bases of the junction left unmatched. The V gene's germline CDR1 is DFQATT and CDR2 SNEGSKA (reference sequence).